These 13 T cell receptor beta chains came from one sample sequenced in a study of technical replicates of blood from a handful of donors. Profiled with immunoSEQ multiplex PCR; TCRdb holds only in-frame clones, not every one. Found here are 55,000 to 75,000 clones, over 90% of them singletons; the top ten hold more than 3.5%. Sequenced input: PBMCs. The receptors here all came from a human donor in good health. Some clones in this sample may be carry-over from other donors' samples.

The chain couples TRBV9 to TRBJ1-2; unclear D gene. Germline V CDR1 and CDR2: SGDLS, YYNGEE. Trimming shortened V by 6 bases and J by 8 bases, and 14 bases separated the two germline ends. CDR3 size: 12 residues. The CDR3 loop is CASTSSTLGYTF. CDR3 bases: TGTGCCAGCACGTCGAGTACCCTAGGCTACACCTTC.

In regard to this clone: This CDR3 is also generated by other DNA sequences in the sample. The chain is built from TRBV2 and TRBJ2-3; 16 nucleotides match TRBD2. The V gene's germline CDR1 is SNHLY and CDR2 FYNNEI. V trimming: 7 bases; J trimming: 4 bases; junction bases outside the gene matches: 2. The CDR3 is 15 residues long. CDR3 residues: CASKGTSGGADTQYF. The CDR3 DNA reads TGTGCCAGCAAAGGGACTAGCGGGGGGGCAGATACGCAGTATTTT.

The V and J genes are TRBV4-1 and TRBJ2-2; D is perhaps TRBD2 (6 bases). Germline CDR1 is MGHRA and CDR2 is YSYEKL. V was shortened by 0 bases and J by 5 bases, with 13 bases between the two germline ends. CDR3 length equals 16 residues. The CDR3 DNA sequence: TGCGCCAGCAGCCAAGATGCGGGGCGAGGTACCGGGGAGCTGTTTTTT. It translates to CASSQDAGRGTGELFF.

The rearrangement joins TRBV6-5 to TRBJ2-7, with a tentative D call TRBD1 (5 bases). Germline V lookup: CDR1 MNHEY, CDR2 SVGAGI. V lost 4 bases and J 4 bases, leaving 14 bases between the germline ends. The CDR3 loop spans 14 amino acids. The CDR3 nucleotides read TGTGCCAGCAGTTTAGATCAGGGCCGTTACGAGCAGTACTTC. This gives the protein CASSLDQGRYEQYF.

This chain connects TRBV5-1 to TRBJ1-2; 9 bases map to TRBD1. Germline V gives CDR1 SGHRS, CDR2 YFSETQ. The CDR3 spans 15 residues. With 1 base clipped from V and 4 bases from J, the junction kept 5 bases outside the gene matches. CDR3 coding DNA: TGCGCCAGCAGCTTGTTGACAGGGGGTGGCTATGGCTACACCTTC. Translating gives CASSLLTGGGYGYTF.

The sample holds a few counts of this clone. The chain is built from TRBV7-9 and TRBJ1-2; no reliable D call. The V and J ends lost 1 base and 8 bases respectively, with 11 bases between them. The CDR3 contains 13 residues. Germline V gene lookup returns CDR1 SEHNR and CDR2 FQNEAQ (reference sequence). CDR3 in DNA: TGTGCCAGCAGCTTAGGATCTCGGGGAGGCTACACCTTC. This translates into CASSLGSRGGYTF.

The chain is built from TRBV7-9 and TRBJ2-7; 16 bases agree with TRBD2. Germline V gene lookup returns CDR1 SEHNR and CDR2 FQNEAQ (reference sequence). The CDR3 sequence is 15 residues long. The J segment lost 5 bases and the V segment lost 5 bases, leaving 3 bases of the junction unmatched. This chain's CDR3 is CASSVGTSGRDEQYF. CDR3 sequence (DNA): TGTGCCAGCAGCGTCGGGACTAGCGGGAGGGACGAGCAGTACTTC.

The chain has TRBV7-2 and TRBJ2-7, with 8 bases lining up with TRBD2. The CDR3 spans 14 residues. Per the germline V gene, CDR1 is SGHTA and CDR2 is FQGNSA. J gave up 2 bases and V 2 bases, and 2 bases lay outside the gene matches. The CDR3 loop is CASSLLRGAYEQYF. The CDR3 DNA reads TGTGCCAGCAGCTTATTGCGGGGGGCCTACGAGCAGTACTTC. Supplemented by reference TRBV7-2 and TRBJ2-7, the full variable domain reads GAGVSQSPSNKVTEKGKDVELRCDPISGHTALYWYRQSLGQGLEFLIYFQGNSAPDKSGLPSDRFSAERTGGSVSTLTIQRTQQEDSAVYLCASSLLRGAYEQYFGPGTRLTVT.

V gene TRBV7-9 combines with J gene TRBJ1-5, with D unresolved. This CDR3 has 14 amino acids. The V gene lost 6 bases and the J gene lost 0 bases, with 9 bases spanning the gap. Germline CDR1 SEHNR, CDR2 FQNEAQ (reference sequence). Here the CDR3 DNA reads TGTGCCAGCAGTTTGGGCTATAGCAATCAGCCCCAGCATTTT. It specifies CASSLGYSNQPQHF.

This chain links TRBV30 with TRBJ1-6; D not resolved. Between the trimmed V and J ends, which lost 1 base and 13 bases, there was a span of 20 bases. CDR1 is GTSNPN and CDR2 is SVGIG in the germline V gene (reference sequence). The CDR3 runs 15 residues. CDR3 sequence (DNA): TGTGCCTGGAGTGCTCCTAGGCCAGTCCCTCTGCCCCTCCACTTT. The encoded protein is CAWSAPRPVPLPLHF.

The CDR3 DNA is TGTGCCAGCAGTGACGGGCAGCACTATAATTCACCCCTCCACTTT. Protein sequence: CASSDGQHYNSPLHF. V is TRBV6-4 and J is TRBJ1-6; D not certain. Per the germline V gene, CDR1 is MRHNA and CDR2 is SNTAGT. The CDR3 is 15 residues long. Trimming left V 2 bases short and J 3 bases short, with 8 bases between.

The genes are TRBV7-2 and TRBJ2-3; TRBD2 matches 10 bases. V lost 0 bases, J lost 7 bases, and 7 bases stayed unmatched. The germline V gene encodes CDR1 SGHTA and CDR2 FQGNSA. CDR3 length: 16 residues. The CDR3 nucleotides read TGTGCCAGCAGCTTAGCGCAAGCGGGGGGGCTTTATACGCAGTATTTT. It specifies CASSLAQAGGLYTQYF.

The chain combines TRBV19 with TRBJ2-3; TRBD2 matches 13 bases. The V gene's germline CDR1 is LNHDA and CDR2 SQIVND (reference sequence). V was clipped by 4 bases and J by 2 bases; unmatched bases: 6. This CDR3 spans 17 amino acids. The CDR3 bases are TGTGCCAGTAGTAAGACTAGCGGGGGGCGGGCCACAGATACGCAGTATTTT. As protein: CASSKTSGGRATDTQYF. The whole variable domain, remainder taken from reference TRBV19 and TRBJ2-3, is DGGITQSPKYLFRKEGQNVTLSCEQNLNHDAMYWYRQDPGQGLRLIYYSQIVNDFQKGDIAEGYSVSREKKESFPLTVTSAQKNPTAFYLCASSKTSGGRATDTQYFGPGTRLTVL.